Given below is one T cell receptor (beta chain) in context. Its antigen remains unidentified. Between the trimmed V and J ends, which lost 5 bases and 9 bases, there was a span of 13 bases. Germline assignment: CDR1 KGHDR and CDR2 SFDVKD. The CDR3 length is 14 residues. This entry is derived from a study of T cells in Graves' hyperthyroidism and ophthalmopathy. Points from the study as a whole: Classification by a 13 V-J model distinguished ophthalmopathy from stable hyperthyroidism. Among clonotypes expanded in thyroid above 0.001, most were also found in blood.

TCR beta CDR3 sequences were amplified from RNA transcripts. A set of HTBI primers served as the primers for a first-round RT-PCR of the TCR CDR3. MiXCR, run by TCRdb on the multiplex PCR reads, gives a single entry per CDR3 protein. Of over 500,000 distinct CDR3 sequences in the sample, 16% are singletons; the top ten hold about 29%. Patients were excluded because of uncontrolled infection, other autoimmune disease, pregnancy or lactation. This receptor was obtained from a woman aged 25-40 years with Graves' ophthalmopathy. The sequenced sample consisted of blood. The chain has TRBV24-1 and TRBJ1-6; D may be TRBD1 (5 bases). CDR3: CATSGRDESSPLHF. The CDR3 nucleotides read TGTGCCACCAGTGGAAGGGACGAGAGTTCACCCCTCCACTTT.